Listed below are T cell receptor beta chains from one sample, sequenced in a study of PD-1 blockade in mismatch repair-deficient tumors. Measured with immunoSEQ multiplex PCR; TCRdb has only the in-frame clones, and not every one. Here the sample spans about 34,000 clones, around 80% being singletons. The sample consisted of PBMCs, taken 6 weeks after starting pembrolizumab. The receptors were sampled from an adult with mismatch repair-deficient cancer. CDR3s include the opening cysteine and the closing phenylalanine or tryptophan. D genes are given only for firm matches. Not every row has a clone size; where given, it reads once, few, many or a size class.

>TRBJ1-1|TRBV28|.|.
CATWRDTEAFF
TGTGCCACCTGGAGGGACACTGAAGCTTTCTTT
>TRBJ2-7|TRBV7-6|.|.
CASSLGGGLDAYEQYF
TGTGCCAGCAGCTTAGGCGGCGGGCTAGATGCCTACGAGCAGTACTTC
>TRBJ1-2|TRBV5-6|.|.
CASSLSGTNYGYTF
TGTGCCAGCAGCTTGTCAGGGACTAACTATGGCTACACCTTC
>TRBJ1-4|TRBV30|TRBD1|.
CAWSVGTGDEKLFF
TGTGCCTGGAGTGTGGGGACAGGGGATGAAAAACTGTTTTTT
>TRBJ1-2|TRBV19|.|.
CASSMRGYLEGYTF
TGTGCCAGTAGTATGAGGGGGTACCTTGAGGGCTACACCTTC
>TRBJ1-5|TRBV5-5|.|.
CASSPRGSSNQPQHF
TGTGCCAGCAGCCCCAGGGGTTCGAGCAATCAGCCCCAGCATTTT
>TRBJ2-1|TRBV2|.|.
CASRGRGRGSYNEQFF
TGTGCCAGCAGGGGAAGGGGGCGGGGCTCCTACAATGAGCAGTTCTTC
>TRBJ1-1|TRBV2|.|.
CASSEGQVFTEAFF
TGTGCCAGCAGTGAAGGGCAGGTCTTCACTGAAGCTTTCTTT
>TRBJ2-3|TRBV5-6|TRBD1|.
CASSAQTGTGGRTQYF
TGTGCCAGCAGCGCACAAACCGGGACAGGGGGGAGGACGCAGTATTTT
>TRBJ2-7|TRBV9|.|.
CASSVELGASYEQYF
TGTGCCAGCAGCGTAGAATTGGGCGCTTCCTACGAGCAGTACTTC
>TRBJ1-5|TRBV7-2|.|once
CASSLAAGRINQPQHF
TGTGCCAGCAGCTTAGCCGCGGGGAGGATTAATCAGCCCCAGCATTTT
>TRBJ1-5|TRBV19|TRBD1|.
CASSHEDRVSQPQHF
TGTGCCAGTAGTCACGAAGACAGGGTCAGTCAGCCCCAGCATTTT
>TRBJ1-2|TRBV28|.|.
CASRPRQDLYGYTF
TGTGCCAGCAGACCCAGACAGGACCTCTATGGCTACACCTTC
>TRBJ1-4|TRBV7-9|TRBD1|.
CASSLSGTDEKLFF
TGTGCCAGCAGCCTATCGGGGACAGATGAAAAACTGTTTTTT
>TRBJ2-1|TRBV19|.|.
CASSRLNQQFF
TGTGCCAGTAGTAGACTAAACCAGCAGTTCTTC
>TRBJ2-1|TRBV29-1|TRBD1|.
CSVTQGAGYNEQFF
TGCAGCGTTACACAGGGGGCGGGCTACAATGAGCAGTTCTTC
>TRBJ2-1|TRBV7-3|.|.
CASQDWRGDEQFF
TGTGCCAGCCAGGACTGGCGGGGCGATGAGCAGTTCTTC
>TRBJ2-1|TRBV27|.|.
CASSFAGAHTVEQFF
TGTGCCAGCAGTTTCGCAGGGGCACATACGGTTGAGCAGTTCTTC
>TRBJ2-3|TRBV9|TRBD2|.
CASSVVSGSGTATQYF
TGTGCCAGCAGCGTAGTTAGCGGTAGCGGGACGGCTACGCAGTATTTT
>TRBJ2-2|TRBV28|TRBD2|few
CASSPGLAGTGELFF
TGTGCCAGCAGTCCGGGACTAGCGGGAACCGGGGAGCTGTTTTTT
>TRBJ1-5|TRBV28|.|.
CASSPRGAGNQPQHF
TGTGCCAGCAGTCCGCGGGGGGCCGGCAATCAGCCCCAGCATTTT
>TRBJ2-2|TRBV7-9|.|.
CASSLDSQRATNTGELFF
TGTGCCAGCAGCTTAGACAGCCAGCGGGCCACGAACACCGGGGAGCTGTTTTTT
>TRBJ2-1|TRBV28|.|.
CASSPPVLTQFF
TGTGCCAGCAGTCCCCCGGTCCTTACCCAATTCTTC
>TRBJ2-1|TRBV15|.|once
CATSTRGSVYNEQFF
TGTGCCACCAGCACCCGGGGGAGTGTTTACAATGAGCAGTTCTTC
>TRBJ2-5|TRBV11-2|TRBD1|.
CASSFGTEETQYF
TGTGCCAGCAGCTTCGGGACAGAAGAGACCCAGTACTTC
>TRBJ2-7|TRBV28|TRBD2|.
CASSFSLRTSGRYEQYF
TGTGCCAGCAGTTTCTCTCTGAGGACTAGCGGGAGGTACGAGCAGTACTTC
>TRBJ2-1|TRBV6-6|.|.
CASSSTYNEQFF
TGTGCCAGCAGTTCTACCTACAATGAGCAGTTCTTC
>TRBJ2-3|TRBV30|TRBD1|.
CAWSVTGGIADTQYF
TGTGCCTGGAGTGTCACAGGGGGCATTGCAGATACGCAGTATTTT
>TRBJ1-2|TRBV5-4|.|.
CASSSTNYGYTF
TGTGCCAGCAGCTCCACAAACTATGGCTACACCTTC
>TRBJ2-1|TRBV5-1|.|.
CASSLVSPSYNEQFF
TGCGCCAGCAGCTTGGTTTCCCCGAGCTACAATGAGCAGTTCTTC
>TRBJ2-3|TRBV28|TRBD2|.
CASSLAGVGTDTQYF
TGTGCCAGCAGTTTGGCGGGAGTAGGCACAGATACGCAGTATTTT
>TRBJ2-2|TRBV2|TRBD2|.
CASSSSGMNTGELFF
TGTGCCAGCAGCTCTAGCGGGATGAACACCGGGGAGCTGTTTTTT